The 28 T cell receptor beta chains reported below all come from one sample, sequenced in a study of cytomegalovirus exposure and HLA in healthy donors. The primer mix had 60 Vbeta and 13 Jbeta primers. The repertoire was sequenced with immunoSEQ multiplex PCR; TCRdb's copy has only in-frame clones and lacks some. In the table there are a few hundred thousand clones, around 81% of which are singletons. Sequencing input: PBMCs. Receptors originate from a woman aged 60 to 75 in good health and CMV-seropositive.

The V gene is TRBV6-5, the J gene TRBJ1-1; D unclear. This CDR3 region has 12 residues. The V and J ends lost 5 bases and 12 bases respectively, with 16 bases between them. CDR1 is MNHEY and CDR2 is SVGAGI in the germline V gene. Written as DNA, the CDR3 is TGTGCCAGCAGTCGACCCCCCCGGGAGTCTTTCTTT. Translated, it gives CASSRPPRESFF.

The chain has TRBV6-5 and TRBJ1-1, with 7 bases identical to TRBD1. The CDR3 spans 14 residues. Germline V gene data show CDR1 as MNHEY and CDR2 as SVGAGI. The J segment lost 5 bases and the V segment lost 2 bases, leaving 5 bases of the junction unmatched. In DNA, the CDR3 is TGTGCCAGCAGTTACACCGACAGGGCTACTGAAGCTTTCTTT. Translating gives CASSYTDRATEAFF.

This chain links TRBV7-8 with TRBJ2-3, with a weak D call TRBD2 (6 bases). V was pared by 1 base and J by 2 bases, with 10 bases between. The germline V gene has CDR1 SGHVS and CDR2 FQNEAQ. The CDR3 is 15 residues long. DNA for the CDR3: TGTGCCAGCAGCTTAGGGTGGGGGGTCACAGATACGCAGTATTTT. Protein sequence: CASSLGWGVTDTQYF.

This chain links TRBV5-1 with TRBJ1-1; 7 bases map to TRBD1. This CDR3 comprises 14 residues. V was pared by 3 bases and J by 3 bases, with 5 bases of the junction left unmatched. Looked up from germline, CDR1 is SGHRS and CDR2 is YFSETQ. The CDR3 here is CASSWRGPDTEAFF. For the CDR3, the DNA is TGCGCCAGCAGCTGGAGGGGGCCTGACACTGAAGCTTTCTTT.

This clone was detected a few times. The chain uses TRBV7-9 and TRBJ2-1; D ambiguous. This CDR3 is built from 17 residues. Deletions cut 5 bases from V and 4 bases from J, with 21 bases between. Germline V gives CDR1 SEHNR, CDR2 FQNEAQ (reference sequence). The CDR3 DNA follows: TGTGCCAGCAGCCGAAGGCTTGCGGATCCCCGGTACAATGAGCAGTTCTTC. This gives the protein CASSRRLADPRYNEQFF.

CDR3 in amino acids: CASSSGGLLSYEQYF. The CDR3 DNA is TGTGCCAGTAGTTCGGGCGGGCTACTTTCCTACGAGCAGTACTTC. The chain couples TRBV19 to TRBJ2-7; a possible D gene is TRBD2 (5 bases). V was cut by 5 bases and J by 1 base, with 15 bases left in between. Per germline, CDR1 LNHDA and CDR2 SQIVND (reference sequence). The CDR3 has 15 residues. Using reference TRBV19 and TRBJ2-7 for the parts outside the CDR3, the full variable domain is DGGITQSPKYLFRKEGQNVTLSCEQNLNHDAMYWYRQDPGQGLRLIYYSQIVNDFQKGDIAEGYSVSREKKESFPLTVTSAQKNPTAFYLCASSSGGLLSYEQYFGPGTRLTVT.

V and J are TRBV4-1 and TRBJ2-5, with TRBD1 as a possible D gene (5 bases). Looked up from germline, CDR1 is MGHRA and CDR2 is YSYEKL. V lost 0 bases and J lost 5, with 16 bases in between. This CDR3 spans 16 amino acids. The CDR3 nucleotides are TGCGCCAGCAGCCAAGATCCTCAGGGCTCGAGGGAGACCCAGTACTTC. It specifies CASSQDPQGSRETQYF.

This chain connects TRBV7-2 to TRBJ1-1, with D perhaps matching TRBD1 (6 bases). The germline CDR1 and CDR2 sequences are SGHTA and FQGNSA. The V end was cut by 1 base, the J end by 0 bases, with 6 bases between. The CDR3 is 14 amino acids. This chain's CDR3 is CASSLGGLNTEAFF. The CDR3 DNA follows: TGTGCCAGCAGCTTAGGGGGGCTGAACACTGAAGCTTTCTTT.

The chain employs TRBV6-5 and TRBJ1-1; maybe TRBD1 (5 bases). Per the germline V gene, CDR1 is MNHEY and CDR2 is SVGAGI. The CDR3 is made up of 14 amino acids. V was clipped by 4 bases and J by 0 bases, with 9 bases between them. The CDR3 is CASSSTDMNTEAFF. The CDR3 DNA reads as TGTGCCAGCAGTTCGACAGACATGAACACTGAAGCTTTCTTT.

This chain links TRBV19 with TRBJ2-5, with D possibly being TRBD1 (6 bases). CDR3 length: 13 amino acids. Trimming shortened V by 9 bases and J by 3 bases, and 14 bases separated the two germline ends. CDR1 is LNHDA and CDR2 is SQIVND in the germline V gene (reference sequence). CDR3 loop: CASRNRVEETQYF. The CDR3 DNA follows: TGTGCCAGCAGAAACAGGGTGGAAGAGACCCAGTACTTC.

The gene calls are TRBV6-1 and TRBJ2-7; D gene ambiguous. Germline V gene sequence: CDR1 MNHNS, CDR2 SASEGT. The CDR3 has 11 amino acids. V lost 6 bases, J lost 3 bases, and 6 bases lay in between. CDR3 bases: TGTGCCAGCAGGGAGATCTACGAGCAGTACTTC. Its translation is CASREIYEQYF.

The chain has TRBV15 and TRBJ1-5; unclear D gene. Trimming stripped 0 bases from V and 3 bases from J, with 3 bases between. The CDR3 totals 13 residues. Germline CDR1 LNHNV, CDR2 YYDKDF (reference sequence). This CDR3 is CATSREANQPQHF. In nucleotides, the CDR3 is TGTGCCACCAGCAGAGAGGCCAATCAGCCCCAGCATTTT.

The chain is built from TRBV28 and TRBJ2-7, with 8 bases identical to TRBD2. The V gene end was trimmed by 3 bases and the J gene end by 0 bases; junction bases not matched to a gene: 10. The CDR3 is 17 amino acids. Germline assignment: CDR1 MDHEN and CDR2 SYDVKM. CDR3 region: CASSFVGGGPSSYEQYF. CDR3 coding DNA: TGTGCCAGCAGTTTTGTCGGCGGGGGGCCGAGCTCCTACGAGCAGTACTTC.

This clone was seen once. The chain joins TRBV27 to TRBJ2-2, with TRBD2 as a possible D gene (5 bases). The CDR3 is 13 residues long. CDR1 and CDR2 (germline): MNHEY, SMNVEV (reference sequence). Between the trimmed V and J ends, which lost 8 bases and 5 bases, there was a span of 12 bases. The CDR3 reads CASAERGTGELFF. Here the CDR3 DNA reads TGTGCCAGCGCAGAGAGAGGGACCGGGGAGCTGTTTTTT.

V usage is TRBV18 and J usage is TRBJ2-3; D not resolved. The CDR3 covers 14 residues. V lost 2 bases and J 5 bases, leaving 11 bases between the germline ends. Germline V gives CDR1 KGHSH, CDR2 LQKENI. As DNA, the CDR3 is TGTGCCAGCTCACCAGGGCAGAAAAGAGATACGCAGTATTTT. This translates into CASSPGQKRDTQYF.

This clone was found once. The chain has TRBV9 and TRBJ2-2; 7 nucleotides agree with TRBD2. V trimming: 5 bases; J trimming: 2 bases; junction bases outside the gene matches: 9. This CDR3 has 16 amino acids. CDR1 is SGDLS and CDR2 is YYNGEE in the germline V gene. The CDR3 loop is CASRETGGLNTGELFF. Written as DNA, the CDR3 is TGTGCCAGCAGGGAGACGGGAGGACTCAACACCGGGGAGCTGTTTTTT.

The chain is built from TRBV28 and TRBJ1-5, with 8 bases that match TRBD1. V shed 7 bases and J 6 bases; nucleotides not matched to a gene: 14. Germline V gene sequence: CDR1 MDHEN, CDR2 SYDVKM. The CDR3 length is 16 residues. CDR3 residues: CASNNGQGVLGQPQHF. Written as DNA, the CDR3 is TGTGCCAGCAACAATGGACAGGGAGTATTGGGTCAGCCCCAGCATTTT. Using reference TRBV28 and TRBJ1-5 for the parts outside the CDR3, the full variable domain is DVKVTQSSRYLVKRTGEKVFLECVQDMDHENMFWYRQDPGLGLRLIYFSYDVKMKEKGDIPEGYSVSREKKERFSLILESASTNQTSMYLCASNNGQGVLGQPQHFGDGTRLSIL.

This chain connects TRBV5-1 to TRBJ2-7, with TRBD2 identical over 7 bases. Germline CDR1 is SGHRS and CDR2 is YFSETQ. Trimming at V came to 0 bases and at J to 3 bases, leaving 12 bases not matched to a gene. This CDR3 is 17 amino acids long. The CDR3: CASSLAGASGFLYEQYF. The DNA of the CDR3 is TGCGCCAGCAGCTTGGCCGGTGCTAGCGGATTTCTCTACGAGCAGTACTTC.

V and J are TRBV15 and TRBJ2-1; a weak D match, TRBD2 (5 bases). This CDR3 comprises 15 residues. Germline V CDR1 and CDR2: LNHNV, YYDKDF (reference sequence). V lost 0 bases, J lost 2 bases, and 8 bases lay in between. In DNA, the CDR3 is TGTGCCACCAGCAGAGAAAGGGAGACCTACAATGAGCAGTTCTTC. Translation: CATSRERETYNEQFF.

The rearrangement links TRBV20-1 to TRBJ2-7; TRBD1 aligns across 7 bases. J gave up 4 bases and V 5 bases, and 2 bases lay outside the gene matches. The CDR3 runs 11 residues. Germline V gene sequence: CDR1 DFQATT, CDR2 SNEGSKA (reference sequence). The CDR3 spells CSAQQGYEQYF. CDR3 DNA sequence: TGCAGTGCTCAACAGGGGTACGAGCAGTACTTC.

V gene TRBV19 combines with J gene TRBJ1-4, with 7 nucleotides matching TRBD1. CDR3 size: 15 residues. In germline, CDR1 is LNHDA, CDR2 SQIVND (reference sequence). V dropped 6 bases and J dropped 4; count of bases not matched to a gene: 8. CDR3 in amino acids: CASRNPGGVNEKLFF. DNA for the CDR3: TGTGCCAGTAGAAACCCAGGGGGAGTTAATGAAAAACTGTTTTTT.

V is TRBV6-4 and J is TRBJ2-2; 10 positions match TRBD2. Looked up from germline, CDR1 is MRHNA and CDR2 is SNTAGT. The CDR3 covers 18 residues. J lost 8 bases, V lost 9 bases, and 21 bases had no gene match. CDR3 coding DNA: TGTGCCAGTCGGTGGGGGGGAAGACTAGCGGGTATGTTGGGGGAGCTGTTTTTT. Its translation is CASRWGGRLAGMLGELFF.

This clone was seen just once. The CDR3 region is CASSHLGQGKAYEQYF. The CDR3 bases are TGCGCCAGCAGCCACCTGGGACAGGGTAAGGCCTACGAGCAGTACTTC. V gene TRBV4-1 combines with J gene TRBJ2-7; TRBD1 aligns across 9 bases. The J segment lost 2 bases and the V segment lost 3 bases, leaving 8 bases of the junction unmatched. From germline, CDR1 is MGHRA and CDR2 YSYEKL. CDR3 length equals 16 residues.

This clone was detected a few times. CDR3 DNA sequence: TGTGCCAGCAGCCCGGGGGGCGGGAACACCGGGGAGCTGTTTTTT. Translating gives CASSPGGGNTGELFF. This chain joins TRBV5-6 and TRBJ2-2; TRBD2 is a possible D gene (7 bases). Germline CDR1 SGHDT, CDR2 YYEEEE. V dropped 4 bases and J dropped 1 base, with 11 bases sitting between them. The CDR3 loop spans 15 amino acids.

The rearrangement links TRBV18 to TRBJ2-7; TRBD1 might be the D (6 bases). Germline values: CDR1 KGHSH, CDR2 LQKENI. The CDR3 spans 14 residues. Trimming removed 3 bases at V and 2 bases at J, with 11 bases between. CDR3 in amino acids: CASSPTDSAYEQYF. In DNA form, the CDR3 reads TGTGCCAGCTCACCCACGGACAGTGCCTACGAGCAGTACTTC.

The chain employs TRBV7-2 and TRBJ2-7; 7 bases align to TRBD1. Germline V gene sequence: CDR1 SGHTA, CDR2 FQGNSA. V dropped 5 bases and J dropped 2; count of bases not matched to a gene: 6. The length of the CDR3 is 14 residues. The CDR3 DNA reads TGTGCCAGCAGCCCGAGACAGGGAACCTACGAGCAGTACTTC. Translated: CASSPRQGTYEQYF.

The chain employs TRBV6-5 and TRBJ1-2; D is unclear. V was pared by 2 bases and J by 8 bases, with 12 bases between. CDR1 is MNHEY and CDR2 is SVGAGI in the germline V gene. The CDR3 loop spans 13 amino acids. CDR3 sequence: CASSYGLASGYTF. DNA for the CDR3: TGTGCCAGCAGTTACGGGCTGGCGAGCGGCTACACCTTC.

The chain employs TRBV25-1 and TRBJ1-5; D perhaps matches TRBD1 (6 bases). The CDR3 is 15 residues long. Trimming removed 8 bases at V and 2 bases at J, with 16 bases between. CDR1 and CDR2 (germline): MGHDK, SYGVNS. CDR3 sequence (DNA): TGTGCCAGCTCAACAGGGAATATTGGCAATCAGCCCCAGCATTTT. Protein product: CASSTGNIGNQPQHF.